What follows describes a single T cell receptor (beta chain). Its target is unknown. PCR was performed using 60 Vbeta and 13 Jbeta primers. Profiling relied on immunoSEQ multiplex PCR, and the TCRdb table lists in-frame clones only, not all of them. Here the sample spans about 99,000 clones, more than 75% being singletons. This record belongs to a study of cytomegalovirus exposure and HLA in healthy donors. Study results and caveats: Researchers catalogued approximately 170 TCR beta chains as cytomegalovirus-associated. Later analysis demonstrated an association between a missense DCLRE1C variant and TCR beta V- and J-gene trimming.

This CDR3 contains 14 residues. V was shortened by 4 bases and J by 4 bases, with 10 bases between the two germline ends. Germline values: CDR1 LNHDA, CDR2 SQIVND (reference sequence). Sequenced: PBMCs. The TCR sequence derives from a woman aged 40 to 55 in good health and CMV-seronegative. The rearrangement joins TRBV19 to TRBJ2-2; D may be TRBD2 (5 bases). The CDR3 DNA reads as TGTGCCAGTAGTAACAGCGGAAGCACCGGGGAGCTGTTTTTT. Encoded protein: CASSNSGSTGELFF. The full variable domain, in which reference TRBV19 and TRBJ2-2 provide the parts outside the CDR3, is DGGITQSPKYLFRKEGQNVTLSCEQNLNHDAMYWYRQDPGQGLRLIYYSQIVNDFQKGDIAEGYSVSREKKESFPLTVTSAQKNPTAFYLCASSNSGSTGELFFGEGSRLTVL.